Presented here are 12 T cell receptor beta chains from one specimen sequenced in a study of cytomegalovirus exposure and HLA in healthy donors. The primer mix had 60 Vbeta and 13 Jbeta primers. Sequencing was performed with immunoSEQ multiplex PCR; in TCRdb, only in-frame clones are kept and a portion is missing. The sample records about 120,000 clones, about 80% being singletons. The source material was PBMCs. The receptors come from a man aged 50-60 years in good health and CMV-seropositive.

The chain employs TRBV19 and TRBJ1-5, with 9 bases matching TRBD1. The CDR3 loop spans 15 amino acids. The V gene's germline CDR1 is LNHDA and CDR2 SQIVND (reference sequence). The V gene end was trimmed by 3 bases and the J gene end by 1 base; junction bases not matched to a gene: 1. The CDR3 spells CASSITGGSNQPQHF. The DNA of the CDR3 is TGTGCCAGTAGTATCACAGGGGGCAGCAATCAGCCCCAGCATTTT.

Comment on this clone: The junction differs from germline at one of its ends, possibly a read error. At the DNA level, this CDR3 is encoded by other sequences in the same sample as well. This rearrangement joins TRBV6-5 to TRBJ1-6; 8 positions agree with TRBD1. The germline V gene encodes CDR1 MNHEY and CDR2 SVGAGI. The CDR3 consists of 15 residues. CDR3 amino acids: CASRYGQGAYSPLHF. The CDR3 DNA is TGTGCCAGCAGATATGGACAGGGCGCATATTCCCCCCTCCACTTT.

The chain carries TRBV7-8 and TRBJ1-1; D is uncertain. The CDR3 has 15 residues. The V gene lost 2 bases and the J gene lost 5 bases, with 15 bases spanning the gap. CDR1 and CDR2 from the germline V gene are SGHVS and FQNEAQ. The CDR3 protein is CASSLNSRVGTEAFF. As DNA, the CDR3 is TGTGCCAGCAGCTTAAATAGTCGGGTCGGGACTGAAGCTTTCTTT.

This clone has just a few counts. The rearrangement uses TRBV5-1 and TRBJ1-4, with D possibly TRBD1 on 5 matching bases. CDR3 length: 14 residues. CDR1 SGHRS and CDR2 YFSETQ come from the germline V gene. The V and J ends lost 4 bases and 8 bases respectively, with 15 bases between them. CDR3 nucleotides: TGCGCCAGCAGCACTCGACGGGGGGAGGAAAAACTGTTTTTT. This codes for CASSTRRGEEKLFF.

This clone came up once. The rearrangement uses TRBV4-2 and TRBJ2-2; the match to TRBD1 covers 9 bases. The CDR3 runs to 17 residues. CDR1 is LGHNA, CDR2 YNFKEQ, per germline. V lost 4 bases to trimming and J lost 2 bases; unmatched junction nucleotides: 8. The CDR3 reads CASSPTGGQLNTGELFF. In DNA, the CDR3 is TGTGCCAGCAGCCCGACAGGGGGACAGCTTAACACCGGGGAGCTGTTTTTT.

The chain links TRBV6-4 to TRBJ1-1; D not certain. CDR3 size: 13 residues. Trimming stripped 5 bases from V and 3 bases from J, with 10 bases between. Germline V gene lookup returns CDR1 MRHNA and CDR2 SNTAGT. The DNA of the CDR3 is TGTGCCAGCAGTTTATCAGAGGACACTGAAGCTTTCTTT. Translating it yields CASSLSEDTEAFF.

Worth noting for this clone: Germline is not matched at one junction end, which may reflect a read error. The chain has TRBV7-7 and TRBJ1-1; D ambiguous. Looked up from germline, CDR1 is SSHAT and CDR2 is FNYEAQ (reference sequence). The CDR3 runs to 13 residues. The CDR3 is CASSLGSGTEAFF. Written as DNA, the CDR3 is TGTGCTAGCAGCTTAGGCTCGGGGACTGAAGCTTTCTTT.

This clone was found a few times. DNA of the CDR3: TGTGCCAGCAGCTTAGGCGGCAGGGAAGAGACCCAGTACTTC. This codes for CASSLGGREETQYF. The V call is TRBV7-9, the J call TRBJ2-5, with a possible D match to TRBD1 (5 bases). The CDR3 runs 14 residues. Germline assignment: CDR1 SEHNR and CDR2 FQNEAQ (reference sequence). Trimming cost V 1 base and J 3 bases, with 9 bases left between them. The full variable domain, with the rest looked up from reference TRBV7-9 and TRBJ2-5, is DTGVSQNPRHKITKRGQNVTFRCDPISEHNRLYWYRQTLGQGPEFLTYFQNEAQLEKSRLLSDRFSAERPKGSFSTLEIQRTEQGDSAMYLCASSLGGREETQYFGPGTRLLVL.

The chain carries TRBV29-1 and TRBJ2-1, with 8 bases lining up with TRBD1. V was clipped by 6 bases and J by 4 bases; unmatched bases: 8. The V gene's germline CDR1 is SQVTM and CDR2 ANQGSEA. The CDR3 sequence is 14 residues long. CDR3 amino acids: CSVDSGGPYNEQFF. CDR3 nucleotide sequence: TGCAGCGTCGATTCAGGGGGCCCTTACAATGAGCAGTTCTTC.

The table lists this clone with a few counts. This sequence joins TRBV6-1 and TRBJ2-7, with 9 positions matching TRBD1. Germline V CDR1 and CDR2: MNHNS, SASEGT. The V segment lost 3 bases and the J segment 4 bases; nucleotides outside the gene matches: 7. This CDR3 has 15 residues. In nucleotides, the CDR3 is TGTGCCAGCAGTGAGAAGGGACAGGGCCTTTACGAGCAGTACTTC. Protein product: CASSEKGQGLYEQYF.

The chain uses TRBV2 and TRBJ1-4; possible D gene TRBD1, 6 bases. Germline V gene data show CDR1 as SNHLY and CDR2 as FYNNEI. Trimming removed 4 bases from V and 7 bases from J, with 13 bases in between. The CDR3 has 14 amino acids. The CDR3 loop reads CASSVGHFSEKLFF. CDR3 bases: TGTGCCAGCAGTGTGGGACATTTCTCTGAAAAACTGTTTTTT.

This clone was found once. The J gene is TRBJ1-6, the V gene TRBV4-1; D not certain. V lost 6 bases, J lost 10 bases, and 13 bases lay in between. CDR1 is MGHRA and CDR2 is YSYEKL in the germline V gene. The CDR3 runs 13 residues. Here the CDR3 DNA reads TGCGCCAGCAGACAGAGCTCAGGATCACCCCTCCACTTT. Translating gives CASRQSSGSPLHF.